This TCR beta chain is from a study of shared clonotypes between healthy human individuals. Remarks on this clone: Its antigen is as yet unknown.

General observations from the study: Roughly 5% of naive CD4 clonotypes were shared across four donors. Richness estimates generally favored naive over memory subsets.

Healthy adults negative for HIV, lacking recent acute infections or vaccinations, served as donors. Researchers divided each subset's genomic DNA evenly across several immunoSEQ plates. Libraries were prepared by immunoSEQ multiplex PCR; TCRdb keeps only in-frame clonotypes and omits some of them. The sample holds some 2.1 million clones, approximately 95% seen once. Germline V CDR1 and CDR2: SQVTM, ANQGSEA. CDR3 length: 12 residues. V lost 4 bases and J 7 bases, leaving 11 bases between the germline ends. The sequencing sample was made of naive CD4+ T cells sorted from blood. Subset of the sample: CD45RA+ positively selected. The sequence was collected from a man younger than 35 in good health. The chain recombines TRBV29-1 with TRBJ2-1; a weak D match, TRBD2 (7 bases). The CDR3 DNA is TGCAGCGTTGGTAAGGGGGGGAATGAGCAGTTCTTC. Residues: CSVGKGGNEQFF.